Presented here are 14 T cell receptor beta chains from one specimen sequenced in a study of molecular identifiers for immune sequencing clone quantification. TCRdb processed the PCR reads anew with MiXCR; each CDR3 protein has one entry. The repertoire consists of 300,000 to 400,000 distinct CDR3 sequences, with roughly 23% occurring once and the leading ten covering approximately 0.83%. The sequenced material came from naive CD8+ T cells from blood, with Jurkat cell RNA spiked in. Subset described: FACS-sorted CD8+CD4-CCR7+CD45RA+ naive T cells. These receptors all come from a human donor in good health. Some libraries in this study had Jurkat cell RNA spiked in.

The table lists this clonotype with many counts. J is TRBJ1-5 and V is TRBV12-3 or TRBV12-4, with 9 nucleotides matching TRBD1. J gave up 6 bases and V 6 bases, and 9 bases lay outside the gene matches. The CDR3 sequence is 15 residues long. The CDR3: CASRSGTGRAQPQHF. CDR3 DNA: TGTGCCAGCAGGTCCGGGACAGGGAGGGCTCAGCCCCAGCATTTT.

This clonotype was found many times. The DNA for the CDR3 is TGTGCCAGCAGCTTAGCGAACGGAGAAGCTTTCTTT. Amino acid sequence: CASSLANGEAFF. This chain uses TRBV7-9 with TRBJ1-1; D gene ambiguous. The CDR3 has 12 amino acids. The ends were cut back, 0 bases at V and 8 bases at J, with 7 bases in the middle. Germline V CDR1 and CDR2: SEHNR, FQNEAQ (reference sequence).

This clonotype has at least ten counts. This rearrangement joins TRBV4-1 to TRBJ1-5; D is undetermined. V lost 1 base, J lost 4 bases, and 5 bases lay in between. The CDR3 covers 13 residues. Germline CDR1 and CDR2: MGHRA and YSYEKL. DNA for the CDR3: TGCGCCAGCAGCCAAGTGGGGAATCAGCCCCAGCATTTT. Its translation: CASSQVGNQPQHF.

With respect to this clonotype: A much larger clone is a single base away; this may be a read error. This sequence joins TRBV19 and TRBJ1-2; tentatively, D is TRBD1 (5 bases). The germline gives CDR1 LNHDA, CDR2 SQIVND (reference sequence). CDR3 length: 14 amino acids. Here the CDR3 reads CASTRGSDYYGCTF. The CDR3 DNA sequence: TGTGCCAGTACAAGGGGATCAGACTACTATGGCTGCACCTTC.

The chain uses TRBV4-1 and TRBJ2-3; no clear D. V shed 4 bases and J shed 1 base, with 12 bases lying between them. Germline V gene lookup returns CDR1 MGHRA and CDR2 YSYEKL. The CDR3 consists of 15 residues. CDR3 sequence: CASSRDMRGTDTQYF. DNA of the CDR3: TGCGCCAGCAGCCGAGATATGCGTGGCACAGATACGCAGTATTTT.

On this clonotype itself: A read error may be the cause here, since a much bigger clone is one base away. Here the CDR3 omits its conserved ending phenylalanine or tryptophan, so a read error is the likely source. This chain uses TRBV20-1 with TRBJ1-2; no clear D gene. The CDR3 has 12 residues. Germline-derived CDR1 and CDR2 are DFQATT and SNEGSKA (reference sequence). The V end was cut by 0 bases, the J end by 6 bases, with 8 bases between. The CDR3 DNA follows: TGCAGTGCTAGAGAAGACCCTGATGGCTACACCCTC. It codes for CSAREDPDGYTL.

The table lists this clonotype with many counts. The rearrangement uses TRBV18 and TRBJ2-3; tentative D call: TRBD2 (5 bases). Trimming shortened V by 3 bases and J by 6 bases, and 10 bases separated the two germline ends. CDR3 length: 13 residues. CDR1 and CDR2 from the germline V gene are KGHSH and LQKENI. The CDR3 loop is CASSPYGDDTQYF. The CDR3 DNA is TGTGCCAGCTCACCCTACGGGGATGATACGCAGTATTTT.

This clonotype was recorded many times. This chain joins TRBV11-2 and TRBJ2-5; 13 bases are shared with TRBD2. J gave up 5 bases and V 0 bases, and 9 bases lay outside the gene matches. The germline gives CDR1 SGHAT, CDR2 FQNNGV. There are 18 residues in the CDR3. This CDR3 reads CASSLELAGGPTHETQYF. For the CDR3, the DNA is TGTGCCAGCAGCTTAGAACTAGCGGGGGGGCCTACTCATGAGACCCAGTACTTC.

A word on this clonotype: A much larger clone sits a single nucleotide away, making a read error possible. The chain joins TRBV4-3 to TRBJ2-7; 10 bases fit TRBD1. Germline-derived CDR1 and CDR2 are LGHNA and YSLEER. The CDR3 covers 15 residues. The CDR3 bases are TGCGCCGGCAGCCCACAAGGACAGGGGGCCTACGAGCAGTACTTC. Its translation is CAGSPQGQGAYEQYF.

This rearrangement joins TRBV19 to TRBJ2-3, with 10 positions matching TRBD1. Trimming removed 5 bases from V and 7 bases from J; junction bases left unmatched: 9. Germline assignment: CDR1 LNHDA and CDR2 SQIVND (reference sequence). The CDR3 contains 15 residues. The CDR3 region is CASSVGTGVGNTQYF. The CDR3 coding sequence is TGTGCCAGTAGTGTCGGGACAGGGGTTGGAAATACGCAGTATTTT.

This clonotype occurred many times. The chain recombines TRBV7-9 with TRBJ2-3, with TRBD2 as a possible D gene (6 bases). V lost 1 base and J 0 bases, leaving 11 bases between the germline ends. This CDR3 contains 16 residues. Germline loops: CDR1 SEHNR, CDR2 FQNEAQ (reference sequence). The CDR3: CASSLVADYSTDTQYF. Written as DNA, the CDR3 is TGTGCCAGCAGCTTAGTTGCGGACTACAGCACAGATACGCAGTATTTT. Based on the CDR3 plus reference TRBV7-9 and TRBJ2-3, the full variable domain is DTGVSQNPRHKITKRGQNVTFRCDPISEHNRLYWYRQTLGQGPEFLTYFQNEAQLEKSRLLSDRFSAERPKGSFSTLEIQRTEQGDSAMYLCASSLVADYSTDTQYFGPGTRLTVL.

A word on this clonotype: Possible read error: a much larger clone is one base away. The chain is built from TRBV14 and TRBJ1-4; 8 nucleotides align to TRBD1. CDR3 length: 19 residues. Germline-derived CDR1 and CDR2 are SGHDN and FVKESK. The DNA of the CDR3 is TGTGCCCGCAGCCAAGAAGCGTGGACAGGGACCACAACTAATGAAAAACTGTTTTTT. Translating gives CARSQEAWTGTTTNEKLFF.

This clonotype was observed a few times. This chain uses TRBV6-2 or TRBV6-3 with TRBJ1-1, with 9 bases matching TRBD1. V trimming: 5 bases; J trimming: 4 bases; junction bases outside the gene matches: 11. Germline V gene data show CDR1 as MNHEY and CDR2 as SVGEGT. The CDR3 loop spans 16 amino acids. The CDR3 region is CASSNSGQGKSTEAFF. Written as DNA, the CDR3 is TGTGCCAGCAGTAACAGTGGACAGGGGAAGAGCACTGAAGCTTTCTTT.

As for this clonotype: A much larger clone lies one base from this, so it may be a read error. J is TRBJ2-7 and V is TRBV12-3 or TRBV12-4, with 8 bases fitting TRBD1. Germline trimming cut 0 bases from V and 1 base from J; bases unmatched to any gene: 5. The CDR3 is made up of 16 amino acids. The CDR3 spells CASSLATGADSYEQYF. The CDR3 coding sequence is TGTGCCAGCAGTTTAGCGACAGGGGCGGATTCCTACGAGCAGTACTTC.